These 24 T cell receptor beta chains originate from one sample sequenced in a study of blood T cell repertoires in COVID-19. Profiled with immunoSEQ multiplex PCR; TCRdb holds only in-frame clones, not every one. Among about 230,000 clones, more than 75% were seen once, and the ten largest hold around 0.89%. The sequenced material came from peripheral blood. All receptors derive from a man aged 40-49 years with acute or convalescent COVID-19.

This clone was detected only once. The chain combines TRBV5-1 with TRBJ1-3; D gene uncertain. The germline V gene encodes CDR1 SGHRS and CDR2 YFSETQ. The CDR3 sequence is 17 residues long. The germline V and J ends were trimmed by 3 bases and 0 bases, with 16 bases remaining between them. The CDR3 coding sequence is TGCGCCAGCAGCTCCACTGGCCAGTCTAGCTCTGGAAACACCATATATTTT. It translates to CASSSTGQSSSGNTIYF.

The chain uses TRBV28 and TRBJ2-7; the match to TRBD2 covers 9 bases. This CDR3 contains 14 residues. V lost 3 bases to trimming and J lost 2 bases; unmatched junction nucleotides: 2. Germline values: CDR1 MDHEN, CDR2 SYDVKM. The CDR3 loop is CASSLSGGPYEQYF. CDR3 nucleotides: TGTGCCAGCAGTTTGAGCGGGGGGCCCTACGAGCAGTACTTC.

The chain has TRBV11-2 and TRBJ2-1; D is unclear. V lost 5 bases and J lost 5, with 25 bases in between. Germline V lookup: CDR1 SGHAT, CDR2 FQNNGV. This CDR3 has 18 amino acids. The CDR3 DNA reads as TGTGCCAGCAGCCCCTTATCTATCCCCGCATATCGCGACAATGAGCAGTTCTTC. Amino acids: CASSPLSIPAYRDNEQFF. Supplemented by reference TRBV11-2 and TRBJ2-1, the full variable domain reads EAGVAQSPRYKIIEKRQSVAFWCNPISGHATLYWYQQILGQGPKLLIQFQNNGVVDDSQLPKDRFSAERLKGVDSTLKIQPAKLEDSAVYLCASSPLSIPAYRDNEQFFGPGTRLTVL.

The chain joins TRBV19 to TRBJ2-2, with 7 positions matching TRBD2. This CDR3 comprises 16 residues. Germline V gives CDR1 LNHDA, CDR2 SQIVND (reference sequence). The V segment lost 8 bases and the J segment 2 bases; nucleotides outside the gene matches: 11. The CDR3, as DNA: TGTGCCAGTTATTCTTTAGGGACTACCAACACCGGGGAGCTGTTTTTT. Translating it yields CASYSLGTTNTGELFF. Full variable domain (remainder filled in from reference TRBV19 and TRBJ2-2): DGGITQSPKYLFRKEGQNVTLSCEQNLNHDAMYWYRQDPGQGLRLIYYSQIVNDFQKGDIAEGYSVSREKKESFPLTVTSAQKNPTAFYLCASYSLGTTNTGELFFGEGSRLTVL.

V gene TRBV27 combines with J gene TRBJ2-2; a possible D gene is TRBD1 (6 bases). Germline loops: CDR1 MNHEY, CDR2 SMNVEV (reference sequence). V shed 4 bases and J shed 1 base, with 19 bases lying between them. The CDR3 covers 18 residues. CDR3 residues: CASSSPYGGAWNTGELFF. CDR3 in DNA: TGTGCCAGCAGTTCCCCTTATGGGGGCGCCTGGAACACCGGGGAGCTGTTTTTT.

The CDR3 coding sequence is TGTGCCAGCAGCCCGGGTGGTTCCTACGAGCAGTACTTC. It translates to CASSPGGSYEQYF. V is TRBV11-2 and J is TRBJ2-7, with D hard to call. The germline V and J ends were trimmed by 5 bases and 1 base, with 9 bases remaining between them. This CDR3 has 13 residues. In germline, CDR1 is SGHAT, CDR2 FQNNGV.

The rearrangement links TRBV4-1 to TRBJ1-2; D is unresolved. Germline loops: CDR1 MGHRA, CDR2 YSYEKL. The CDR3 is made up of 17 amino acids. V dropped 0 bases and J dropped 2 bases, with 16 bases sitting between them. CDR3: CASSQEPKQTINYGYTF. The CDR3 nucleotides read TGCGCCAGCAGCCAAGAGCCGAAGCAAACGATCAACTATGGCTACACCTTC.

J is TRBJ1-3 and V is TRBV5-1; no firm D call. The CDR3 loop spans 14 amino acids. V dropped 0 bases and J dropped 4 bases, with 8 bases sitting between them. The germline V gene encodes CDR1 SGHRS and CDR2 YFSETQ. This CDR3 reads CASSLAGKGNTIYF. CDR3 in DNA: TGCGCCAGCAGCTTGGCGGGGAAAGGAAACACCATATATTTT.

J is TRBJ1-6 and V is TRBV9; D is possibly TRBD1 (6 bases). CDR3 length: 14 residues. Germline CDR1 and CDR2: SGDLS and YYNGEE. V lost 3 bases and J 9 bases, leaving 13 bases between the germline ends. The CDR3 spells CASSAGGGVSPLHF. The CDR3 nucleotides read TGTGCCAGCAGCGCGGGAGGGGGGGTTTCACCCCTCCACTTT.

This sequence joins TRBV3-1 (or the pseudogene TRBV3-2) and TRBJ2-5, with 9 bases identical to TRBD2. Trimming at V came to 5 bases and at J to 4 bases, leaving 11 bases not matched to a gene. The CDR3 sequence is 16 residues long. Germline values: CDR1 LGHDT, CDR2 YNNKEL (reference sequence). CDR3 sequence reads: CASSGRAGGLRETQYF. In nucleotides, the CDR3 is TGTGCCAGCAGCGGACGAGCGGGGGGACTCCGAGAGACCCAGTACTTC.

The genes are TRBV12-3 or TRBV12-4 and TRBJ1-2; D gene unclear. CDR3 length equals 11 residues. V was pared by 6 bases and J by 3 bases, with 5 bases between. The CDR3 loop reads CASRRDYGYTF. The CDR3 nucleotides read TGTGCCAGCAGACGGGACTATGGCTACACCTTC.

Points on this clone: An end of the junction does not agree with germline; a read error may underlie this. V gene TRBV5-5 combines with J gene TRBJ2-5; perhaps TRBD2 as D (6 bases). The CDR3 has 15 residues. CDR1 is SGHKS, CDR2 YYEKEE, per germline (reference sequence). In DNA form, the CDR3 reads TGTGCCAGCAGTTTCGAGGGGAGGAGGCAAGAGACCCATTACTTC. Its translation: CASSFEGRRQETHYF.

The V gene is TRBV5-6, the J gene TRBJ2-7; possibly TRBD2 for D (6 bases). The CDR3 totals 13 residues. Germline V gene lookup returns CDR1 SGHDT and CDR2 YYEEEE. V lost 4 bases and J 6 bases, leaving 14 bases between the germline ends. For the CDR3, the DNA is TGTGCCAGCAGCGGCGGAGGGGAGCCCGAGCAGTACTTC. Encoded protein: CASSGGGEPEQYF.

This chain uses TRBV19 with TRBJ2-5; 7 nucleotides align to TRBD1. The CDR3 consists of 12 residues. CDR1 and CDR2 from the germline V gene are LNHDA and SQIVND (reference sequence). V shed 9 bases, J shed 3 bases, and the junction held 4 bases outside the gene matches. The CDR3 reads CASLGTEETQYF. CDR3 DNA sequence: TGTGCCAGCCTCGGGACAGAAGAGACCCAGTACTTC.

The CDR3 spells CASSKWPSGGTHNEQFF. The CDR3 DNA sequence: TGTGCCAGCAGCAAATGGCCTAGCGGGGGGACCCACAATGAGCAGTTCTTC. The chain recombines TRBV21-1 with TRBJ2-1; TRBD2, as called in the table, went unchecked against the DNA. TRBV21-1 constitutes a pseudogene. This CDR3 contains 17 residues.

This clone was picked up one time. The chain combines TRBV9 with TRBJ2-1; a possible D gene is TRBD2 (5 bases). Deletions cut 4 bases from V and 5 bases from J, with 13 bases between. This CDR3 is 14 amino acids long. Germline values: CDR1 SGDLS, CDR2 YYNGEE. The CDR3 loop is CASSPLPGNNEQFF. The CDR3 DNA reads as TGTGCCAGCAGCCCGCTCCCGGGGAACAATGAGCAGTTCTTC.

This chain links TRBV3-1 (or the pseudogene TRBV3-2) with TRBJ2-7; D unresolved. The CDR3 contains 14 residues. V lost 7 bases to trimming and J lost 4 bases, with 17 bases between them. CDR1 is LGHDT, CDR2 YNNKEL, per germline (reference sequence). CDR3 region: CASTPTLSVYEQYF. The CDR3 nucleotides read TGTGCCAGCACCCCAACCCTATCGGTATACGAGCAGTACTTC.

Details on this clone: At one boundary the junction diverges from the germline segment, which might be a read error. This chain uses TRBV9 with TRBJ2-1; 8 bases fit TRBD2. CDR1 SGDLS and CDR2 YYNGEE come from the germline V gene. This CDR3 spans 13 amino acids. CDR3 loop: CASSPYGGGGPLF. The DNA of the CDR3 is TGTGCCAGCAGCCCTTATGGGGGCGGGGGGCCCCTCTTC.

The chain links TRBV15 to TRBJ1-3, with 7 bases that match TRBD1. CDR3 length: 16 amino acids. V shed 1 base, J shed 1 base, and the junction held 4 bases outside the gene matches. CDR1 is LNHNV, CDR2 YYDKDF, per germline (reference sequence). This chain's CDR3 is CATSRGGGNSGNTIYF. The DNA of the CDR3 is TGTGCCACCAGCAGAGGAGGGGGCAATTCTGGAAACACCATATATTTT.

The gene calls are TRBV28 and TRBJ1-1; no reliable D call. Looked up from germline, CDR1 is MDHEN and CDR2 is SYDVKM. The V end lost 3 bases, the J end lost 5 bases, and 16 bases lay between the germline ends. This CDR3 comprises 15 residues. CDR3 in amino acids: CASSFGPGLGTEAFF. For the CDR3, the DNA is TGTGCCAGCAGTTTTGGTCCCGGACTTGGTACTGAAGCTTTCTTT.

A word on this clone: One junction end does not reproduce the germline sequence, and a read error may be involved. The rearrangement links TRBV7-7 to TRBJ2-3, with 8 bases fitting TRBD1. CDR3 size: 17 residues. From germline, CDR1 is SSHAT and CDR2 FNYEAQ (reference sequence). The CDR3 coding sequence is TGTGCTAGCAGCTTAGTGGACAGGGAAACCTCCACAGATACGCAGTATTTT. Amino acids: CASSLVDRETSTDTQYF.

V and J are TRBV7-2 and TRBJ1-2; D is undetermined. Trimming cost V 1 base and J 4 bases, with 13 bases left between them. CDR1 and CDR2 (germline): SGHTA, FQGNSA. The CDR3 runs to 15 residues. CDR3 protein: CASSLGSVQIYGYTF. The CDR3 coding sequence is TGTGCCAGCAGCTTAGGGTCGGTACAGATCTATGGCTACACCTTC.

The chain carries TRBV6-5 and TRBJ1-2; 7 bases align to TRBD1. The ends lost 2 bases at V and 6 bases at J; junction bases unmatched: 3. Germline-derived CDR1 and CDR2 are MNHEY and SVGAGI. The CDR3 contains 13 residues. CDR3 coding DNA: TGTGCCAGCAGTTACGGGGGGACAGATGGCTACACCTTC. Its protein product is CASSYGGTDGYTF.

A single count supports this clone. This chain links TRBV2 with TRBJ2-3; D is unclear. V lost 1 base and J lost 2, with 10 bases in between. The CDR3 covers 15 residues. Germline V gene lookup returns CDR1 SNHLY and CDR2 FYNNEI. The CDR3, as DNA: TGTGCCAGCAGTGAAGTTGGCGGATCCACAGATACGCAGTATTTT. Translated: CASSEVGGSTDTQYF.